This T cell receptor beta chain was profiled in a study of T-cell memory formation after mild COVID-19. Study-level information: Clusters were largely donor specific.

Points on this clonotype: Its target is unknown.

Whole-study results and caveats: Day 15 to 85 contracting clones showed balanced CD4/CD8; later expanders leaned CD4+.

The CDR3 is made up of 16 amino acids. Germline V lookup: CDR1 PRHDT, CDR2 FYEKMQ (reference sequence). V dropped 5 bases and J dropped 5; count of bases not matched to a gene: 10. TCRdb re-called the 5' RACE reads through MiXCR, storing one row per CDR3 protein. Of some 290,000 distinct CDR3 sequences listed, roughly 17% are singletons. This chain links TRBV13 with TRBJ2-5; 11 bases fit TRBD1. This sequence was found in a man aged 18 to 35 who had mild COVID-19 (a few samples of this study predate the infection). Cell type and time point are not known. The specimen sequenced was PBMCs or a T cell subset sorted from them (not recorded which). CDR3 protein: CASSPARTGGGETQYF. For the CDR3, the DNA is TGTGCCAGCAGCCCAGCCCGGACAGGGGGCGGGGAGACCCAGTACTTC.